The T cell receptor beta chain described here comes from a study of technical replicates of blood from several donors. This CDR3 contains 16 residues. V lost 2 bases, J lost 4 bases, and 14 bases lay in between. CDR1 KGHSH and CDR2 LQKENI come from the germline V gene. The data were produced by immunoSEQ multiplex PCR, yet TCRdb's version contains in-frame clones alone and is incomplete. Of around 83,000 clones listed, 85% to 95% are singletons. This TCR was sampled from a human donor in good health. V is TRBV18 and J is TRBJ1-4; D may be TRBD1 (6 bases). The material sequenced was T cells isolated from PBMCs. The CDR3 DNA reads TGTGCCAGCTCACCAAGGGATACAGGGCTTAATGAAAAACTGTTTTTT. Its translation: CASSPRDTGLNEKLFF.